The present TCR beta chain was sequenced within a study of shared clonotypes between healthy human individuals. Clones were sequenced by immunoSEQ multiplex PCR, and TCRdb holds only the in-frame ones, with some missing. The sample holds approximately 400,000 clones; about 97% are singletons and the top ten take about 0.32%. V dropped 3 bases and J dropped 2; count of bases not matched to a gene: 7. CDR3 size: 16 residues. In germline, CDR1 is MNHEY, CDR2 SMNVEV (reference sequence). The TCR comes from a man aged 30-40 years in good health. The V call is TRBV27, the J call TRBJ2-1, with 7 bases identical to TRBD1. The material sequenced was memory CD8+ T cells sorted from blood. The subset: CD45RO+ cells pooled with CCR7-negative TemRA cells. CDR3 sequence (DNA): TGTGCCAGCAGTTTTCCCCAAGGGGGCACCTACAATGAGCAGTTCTTC. It codes for CASSFPQGGTYNEQFF.